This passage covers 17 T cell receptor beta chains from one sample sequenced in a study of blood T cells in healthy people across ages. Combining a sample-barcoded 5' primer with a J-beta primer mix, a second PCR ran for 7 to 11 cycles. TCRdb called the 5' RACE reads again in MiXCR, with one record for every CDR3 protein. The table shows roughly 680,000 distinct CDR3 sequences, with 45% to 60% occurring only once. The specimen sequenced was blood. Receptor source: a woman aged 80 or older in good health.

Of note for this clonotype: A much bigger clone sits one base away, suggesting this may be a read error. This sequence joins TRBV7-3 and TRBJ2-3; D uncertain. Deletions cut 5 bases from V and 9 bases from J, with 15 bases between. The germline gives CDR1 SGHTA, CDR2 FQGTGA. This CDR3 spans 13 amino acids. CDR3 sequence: CASSPYPPQTQYF. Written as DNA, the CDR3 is TGTGCCAGCAGCCCCTACCCCCCCCAGACGCAGTATTTT. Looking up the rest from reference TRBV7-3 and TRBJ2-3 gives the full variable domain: GAGVSQTPSNKVTEKGKYVELRCDPISGHTALYWYRQSLGQGPEFLIYFQGTGAADDSGLPNDRFFAVRPEGSVSTLKIQRTERGDSAVYLCASSPYPPQTQYFGPGTRLTVL.

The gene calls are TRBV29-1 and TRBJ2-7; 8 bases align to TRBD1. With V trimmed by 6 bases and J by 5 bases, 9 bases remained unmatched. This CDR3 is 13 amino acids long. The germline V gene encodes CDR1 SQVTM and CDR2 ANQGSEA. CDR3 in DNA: TGCAGCGTCGACAGCATGGACAGGGACGAGCAGTACTTC. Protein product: CSVDSMDRDEQYF.

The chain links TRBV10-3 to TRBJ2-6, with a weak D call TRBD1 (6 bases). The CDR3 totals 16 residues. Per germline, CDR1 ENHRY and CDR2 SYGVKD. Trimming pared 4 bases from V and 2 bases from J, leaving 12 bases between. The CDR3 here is CAISGGTNPGANVLTF. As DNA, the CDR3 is TGTGCCATCAGTGGAGGGACAAACCCTGGGGCCAACGTCCTGACTTTC.

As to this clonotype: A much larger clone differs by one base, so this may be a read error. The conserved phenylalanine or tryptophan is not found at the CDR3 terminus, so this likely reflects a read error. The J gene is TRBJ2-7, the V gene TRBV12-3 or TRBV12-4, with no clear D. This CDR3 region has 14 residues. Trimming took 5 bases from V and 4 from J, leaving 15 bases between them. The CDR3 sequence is CASSLGLSGYEQYL. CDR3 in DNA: TGTGCCAGCAGTCTGGGGTTATCTGGGTACGAGCAGTACCTC.

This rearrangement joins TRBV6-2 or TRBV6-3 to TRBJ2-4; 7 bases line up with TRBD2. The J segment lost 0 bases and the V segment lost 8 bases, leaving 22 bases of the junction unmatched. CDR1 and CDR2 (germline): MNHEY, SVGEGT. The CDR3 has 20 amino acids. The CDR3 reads CASPPEGDPRRERAKNIQYF. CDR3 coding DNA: TGTGCCAGCCCCCCGGAGGGCGACCCCAGGCGGGAGCGAGCCAAAAACATTCAGTACTTC.

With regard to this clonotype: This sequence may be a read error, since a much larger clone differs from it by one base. CDR3 sequence (DNA): TGTGTCAGCCCCCTGAGGCCGAACATTCAGTACTTC. This sequence encodes CVSPLRPNIQYF. V gene TRBV21-1 combines with J gene TRBJ2-4; the listed D gene, TRBD1, was not tested against the DNA. TRBV21-1 is recorded as a pseudogene. The CDR3 is 12 residues long.

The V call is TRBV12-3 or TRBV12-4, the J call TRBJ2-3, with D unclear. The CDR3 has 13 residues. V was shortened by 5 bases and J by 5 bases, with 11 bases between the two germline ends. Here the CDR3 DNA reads TGTGCCAGCAGTGCCCCCTCGGGAGATACGCAGTATTTT. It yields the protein CASSAPSGDTQYF.

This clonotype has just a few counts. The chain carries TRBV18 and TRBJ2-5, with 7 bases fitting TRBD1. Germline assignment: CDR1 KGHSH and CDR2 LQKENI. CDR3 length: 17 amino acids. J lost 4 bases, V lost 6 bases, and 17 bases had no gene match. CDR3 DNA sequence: TGTGCCAGCTCGCAACTTGGGACAGCTCCTCGAGGAGAGACCCAGTACTTC. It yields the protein CASSQLGTAPRGETQYF.

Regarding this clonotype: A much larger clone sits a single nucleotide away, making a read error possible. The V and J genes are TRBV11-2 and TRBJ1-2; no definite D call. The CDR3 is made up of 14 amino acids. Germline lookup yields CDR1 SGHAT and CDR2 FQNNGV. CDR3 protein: CAGSNPHSFYGYTF. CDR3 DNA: TGTGCCGGCAGCAACCCCCATAGCTTCTATGGCTACACCTTC.

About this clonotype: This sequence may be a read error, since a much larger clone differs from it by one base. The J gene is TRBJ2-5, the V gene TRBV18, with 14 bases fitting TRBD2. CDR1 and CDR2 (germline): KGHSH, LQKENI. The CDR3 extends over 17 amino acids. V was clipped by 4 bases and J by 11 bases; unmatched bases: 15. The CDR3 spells CASSRTSGRPNINEQYF. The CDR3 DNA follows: TGTGCCAGCTCACGGACTAGCGGGAGGCCTAACATCAATGAGCAGTACTTC.

The CDR3: CASLSIVPLNTEAFF. CDR3 in DNA: TGTGCCAGCCTCTCTATAGTGCCTTTGAACACTGAAGCTTTCTTT. V and J are TRBV6-1 and TRBJ1-1; D is undetermined. The germline V and J ends were trimmed by 8 bases and 0 bases, with 16 bases remaining between them. This CDR3 has 15 residues. Germline-derived CDR1 and CDR2 are MNHNS and SASEGT.

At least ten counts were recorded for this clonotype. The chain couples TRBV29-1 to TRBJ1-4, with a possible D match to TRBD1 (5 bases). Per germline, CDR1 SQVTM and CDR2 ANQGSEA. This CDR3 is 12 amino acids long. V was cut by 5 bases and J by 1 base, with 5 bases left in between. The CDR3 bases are TGCAGCGTTACAGGAACTAATGAAAAACTGTTTTTT. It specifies CSVTGTNEKLFF.

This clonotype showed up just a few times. The CDR3 protein is CSASRPERGAEAFF. The CDR3 DNA is TGCAGTGCTAGTCGACCGGAAAGGGGCGCTGAAGCTTTCTTT. This chain connects TRBV20-1 to TRBJ1-1, with D possibly TRBD1 on 5 matching bases. The CDR3 contains 14 residues. Trimming took 3 bases from V and 6 from J, leaving 17 bases between them. Germline-derived CDR1 and CDR2 are DFQATT and SNEGSKA (reference sequence).

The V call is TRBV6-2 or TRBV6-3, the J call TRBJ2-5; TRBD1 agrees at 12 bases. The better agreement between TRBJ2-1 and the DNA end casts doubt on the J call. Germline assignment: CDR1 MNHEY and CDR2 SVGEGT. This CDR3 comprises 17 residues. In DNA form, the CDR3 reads TGTGCCAGCAGTTACTCCCGGGACAGGGGGCGGAAGGAGACCCAGTTCTTC. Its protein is CASSYSRDRGRKETQFF.

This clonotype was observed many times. CDR3 sequence: CASSREGVLASEQYF. CDR3 DNA sequence: TGTGCCAGCAGCCGGGAAGGGGTATTGGCTTCCGAGCAGTACTTC. The chain is built from TRBV27 and TRBJ2-7; D assignment may be TRBD1 or TRBD2 (5 bases each). V dropped 6 bases and J dropped 6 bases, with 21 bases sitting between them. CDR1 is MNHEY, CDR2 SMNVEV, per germline (reference sequence). The CDR3 is made up of 15 amino acids.

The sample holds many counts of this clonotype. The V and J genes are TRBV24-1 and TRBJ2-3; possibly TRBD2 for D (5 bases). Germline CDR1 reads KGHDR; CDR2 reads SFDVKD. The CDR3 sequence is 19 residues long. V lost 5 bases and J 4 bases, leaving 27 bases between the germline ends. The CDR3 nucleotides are TGTGCCACCAGTGCGGCGACTAACAGAGCCCACGCCCTAGCAGATACGCAGTATTTT. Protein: CATSAATNRAHALADTQYF.

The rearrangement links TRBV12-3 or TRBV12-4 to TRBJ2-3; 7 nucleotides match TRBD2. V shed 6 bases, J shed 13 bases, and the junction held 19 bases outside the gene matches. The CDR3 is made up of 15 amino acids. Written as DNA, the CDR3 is TGTGCCAGCAGCCCTGCGCGGGGGACCTCAGATGCGGAGTATTTT. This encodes CASSPARGTSDAEYF.